One sample yielded the 5 T cell receptor beta chains listed below, sequenced in a study of T cell responses to AZD1222 COVID-19 vaccine. Measured with immunoSEQ multiplex PCR; TCRdb has only the in-frame clones, and not every one. The sample includes about 88,000 clones, 85% to 90% of them seen just once. The source material was peripheral blood, sampled 28 days after the second AZD1222 dose. These TCRs come from an adult who received the AZD1222 COVID-19 vaccine.

The chain employs TRBV2 and TRBJ1-2; maybe TRBD1 (6 bases). Germline CDR1 SNHLY, CDR2 FYNNEI. The CDR3 runs 12 residues. V was pared by 6 bases and J by 5 bases, with 10 bases between. CDR3 region: CASRYGQYGYTF. CDR3 bases: TGTGCCAGCAGGTATGGACAGTATGGCTACACCTTC. Full variable domain (remainder filled in from reference TRBV2 and TRBJ1-2): EPEVTQTPSHQVTQMGQEVILRCVPISNHLYFYWYRQILGQKVEFLVSFYNNEISEKSEIFDDQFSVERPDGSNFTLKIRSTKLEDSAMYFCASRYGQYGYTFGSGTRLTVV.

The chain is built from TRBV3-1 (or the pseudogene TRBV3-2) and TRBJ1-6, with 7 bases matching TRBD1. This CDR3 has 18 amino acids. The germline V gene encodes CDR1 LGHDT and CDR2 YNNKEL (reference sequence). V trimming: 3 bases; J trimming: 6 bases; junction bases outside the gene matches: 14. The CDR3 region has the DNA TGTGCCAGCAGCCATTCCAGGGGGGCAACGATCCGTAATTCACCCCTCCACTTT. It specifies CASSHSRGATIRNSPLHF.

This clone was found once. The chain combines TRBV28 with TRBJ2-5; D could derive from TRBD1 or TRBD2 (5 bases each). V lost 5 bases and J lost 1, with 11 bases in between. The CDR3 totals 14 residues. The germline CDR1 and CDR2 sequences are MDHEN and SYDVKM. The DNA of the CDR3 is TGTGCCAGCAGTGCCGGGACCCTCCAAGAGACCCAGTACTTC. Protein: CASSAGTLQETQYF.

The chain is built from TRBV28 and TRBJ1-6; D uncertain. V gave up 7 bases and J gave up 0 bases, with 10 bases separating them. The germline gives CDR1 MDHEN, CDR2 SYDVKM. The CDR3 extends over 15 amino acids. The DNA of the CDR3 is TGTGCCAGCATCTCGGGAAGCTCCTATAATTCACCCCTCCACTTT. It codes for CASISGSSYNSPLHF.

This clone was observed once. V usage is TRBV6-5 and J usage is TRBJ2-1; 9 bases match TRBD2. Germline assignment: CDR1 MNHEY and CDR2 SVGAGI. Trimming cost V 8 bases and J 6 bases; bases outside gene matches: 8. This CDR3 spans 14 amino acids. The CDR3, as DNA: TGTGCCAGCGACAGCGGGGGGAACCCCAATGAGCAGTTCTTC. As protein: CASDSGGNPNEQFF.